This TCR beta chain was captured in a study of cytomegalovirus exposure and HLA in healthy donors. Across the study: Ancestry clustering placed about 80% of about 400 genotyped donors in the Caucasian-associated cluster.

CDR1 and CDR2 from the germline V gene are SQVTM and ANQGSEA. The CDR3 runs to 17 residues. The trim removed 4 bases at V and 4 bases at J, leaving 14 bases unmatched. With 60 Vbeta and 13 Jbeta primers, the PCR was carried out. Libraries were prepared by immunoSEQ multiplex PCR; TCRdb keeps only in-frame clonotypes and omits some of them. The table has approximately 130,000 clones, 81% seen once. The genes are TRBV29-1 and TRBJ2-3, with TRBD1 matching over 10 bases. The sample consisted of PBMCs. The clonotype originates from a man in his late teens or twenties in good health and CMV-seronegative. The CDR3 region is CSVGGGSDRGWADTQYF. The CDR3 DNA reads TGCAGCGTTGGGGGGGGGTCGGACAGGGGGTGGGCAGATACGCAGTATTTT.